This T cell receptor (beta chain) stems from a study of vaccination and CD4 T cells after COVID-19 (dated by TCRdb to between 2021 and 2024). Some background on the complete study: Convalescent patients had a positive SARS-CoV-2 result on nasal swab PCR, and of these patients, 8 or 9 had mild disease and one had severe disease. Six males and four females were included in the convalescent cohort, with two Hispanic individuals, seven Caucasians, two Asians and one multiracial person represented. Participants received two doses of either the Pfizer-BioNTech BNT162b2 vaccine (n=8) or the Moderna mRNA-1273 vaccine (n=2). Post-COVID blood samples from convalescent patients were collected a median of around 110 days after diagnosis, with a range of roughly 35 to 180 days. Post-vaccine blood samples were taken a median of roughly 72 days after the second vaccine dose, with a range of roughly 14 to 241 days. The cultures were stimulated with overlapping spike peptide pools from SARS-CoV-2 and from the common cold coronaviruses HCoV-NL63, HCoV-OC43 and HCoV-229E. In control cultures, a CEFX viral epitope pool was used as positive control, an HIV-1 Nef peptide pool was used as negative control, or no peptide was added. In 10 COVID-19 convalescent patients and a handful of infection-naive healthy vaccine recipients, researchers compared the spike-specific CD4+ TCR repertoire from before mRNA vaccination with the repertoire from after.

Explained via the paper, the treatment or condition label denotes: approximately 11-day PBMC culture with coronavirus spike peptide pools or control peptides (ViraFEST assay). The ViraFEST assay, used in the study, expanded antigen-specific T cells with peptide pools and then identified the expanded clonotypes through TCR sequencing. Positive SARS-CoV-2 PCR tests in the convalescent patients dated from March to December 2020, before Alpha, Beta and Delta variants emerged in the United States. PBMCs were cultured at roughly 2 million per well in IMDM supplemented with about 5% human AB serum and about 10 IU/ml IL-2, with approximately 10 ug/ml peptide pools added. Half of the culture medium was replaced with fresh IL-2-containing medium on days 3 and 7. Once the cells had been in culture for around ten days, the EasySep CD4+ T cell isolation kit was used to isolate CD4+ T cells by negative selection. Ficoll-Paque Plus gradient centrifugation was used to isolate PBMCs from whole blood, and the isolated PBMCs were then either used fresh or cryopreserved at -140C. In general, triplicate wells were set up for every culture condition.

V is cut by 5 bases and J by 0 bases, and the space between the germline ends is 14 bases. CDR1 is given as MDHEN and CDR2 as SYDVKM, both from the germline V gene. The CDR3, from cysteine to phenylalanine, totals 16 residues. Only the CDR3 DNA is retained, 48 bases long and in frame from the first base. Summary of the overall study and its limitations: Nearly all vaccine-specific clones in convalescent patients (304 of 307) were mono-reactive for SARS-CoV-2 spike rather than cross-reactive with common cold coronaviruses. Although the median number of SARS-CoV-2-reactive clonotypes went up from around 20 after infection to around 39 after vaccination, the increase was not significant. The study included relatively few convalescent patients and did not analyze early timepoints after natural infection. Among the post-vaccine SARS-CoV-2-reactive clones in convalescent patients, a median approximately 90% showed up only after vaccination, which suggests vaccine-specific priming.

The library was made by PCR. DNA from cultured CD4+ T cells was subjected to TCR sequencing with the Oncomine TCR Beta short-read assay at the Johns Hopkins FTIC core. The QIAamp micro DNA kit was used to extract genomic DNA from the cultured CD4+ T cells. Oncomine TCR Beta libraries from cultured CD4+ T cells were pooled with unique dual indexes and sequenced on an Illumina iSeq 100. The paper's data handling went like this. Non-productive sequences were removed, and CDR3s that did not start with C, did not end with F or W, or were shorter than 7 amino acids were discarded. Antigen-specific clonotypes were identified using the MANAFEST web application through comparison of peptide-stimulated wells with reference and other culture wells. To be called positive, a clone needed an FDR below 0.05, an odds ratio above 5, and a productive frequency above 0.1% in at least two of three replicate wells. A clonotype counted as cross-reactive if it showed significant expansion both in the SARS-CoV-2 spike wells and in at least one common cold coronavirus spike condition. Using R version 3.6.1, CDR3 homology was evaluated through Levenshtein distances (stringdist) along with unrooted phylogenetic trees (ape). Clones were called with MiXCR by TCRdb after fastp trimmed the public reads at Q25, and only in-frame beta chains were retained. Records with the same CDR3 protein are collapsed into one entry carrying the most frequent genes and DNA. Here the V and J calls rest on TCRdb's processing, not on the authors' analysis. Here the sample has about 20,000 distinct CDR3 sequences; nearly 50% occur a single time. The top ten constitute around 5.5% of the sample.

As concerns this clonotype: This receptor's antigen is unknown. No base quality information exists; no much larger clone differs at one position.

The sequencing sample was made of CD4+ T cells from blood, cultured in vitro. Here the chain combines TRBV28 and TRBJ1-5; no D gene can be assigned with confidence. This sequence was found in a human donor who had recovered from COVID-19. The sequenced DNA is TGTGCCAGCAGTCCCCTGGACCTGTATAGCAATCAGCCCCAGCATTTT. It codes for CASSPLDLYSNQPQHF.